This T cell receptor beta chain was captured in a study of shared clonotypes between healthy human individuals. Regarding this clone: Its antigen remains unidentified.

Overall study results and limits: What naive subsets generally showed was a larger estimated richness than memory subsets showed. A small donor pool kept down the genetic and exposure-history diversity that was represented.

Both subsets, CD45RA+ naive and CD45RA-negative memory, were split from the CD4+ cells. The data were produced by immunoSEQ multiplex PCR, yet TCRdb's version contains in-frame clones alone and is incomplete. The sample consists of 2 million to 2.5 million clones, over 85% of them appearing once. V shed 0 bases, J shed 8 bases, and the junction held 5 bases outside the gene matches. CDR1 and CDR2 from the germline V gene are SGHRS and YFSETQ. The CDR3 spans 14 residues. Input material: naive CD4+ T cells from PBMCs. Subset denoted: CD45RA+ positively selected. The clonotype was recovered from a man aged 18 to 29 in good health. Some clones in this sample may be carry-over from other donors' samples. The chain employs TRBV5-1 and TRBJ2-1; 7 positions agree with TRBD1. Written as DNA, the CDR3 is TGCGCCAGCAGCTTGGAAGACAGGGTGGATGAGCAGTTCTTC. Translation: CASSLEDRVDEQFF.